The 28 T cell receptor beta chains below all came from one sample that was sequenced in a study of blood T cell repertoires in COVID-19. Method: immunoSEQ multiplex PCR; TCRdb's copy keeps in-frame clones and lacks some. Counted here are approximately 200,000 clones, roughly 85% occurring once; the ten biggest clones make up about a tenth. The sample consisted of peripheral blood. Source of these receptors: a human donor with active or convalescent COVID-19. The donor label of this sample is uncertain.

This clone appeared a single time. This chain joins TRBV2 and TRBJ2-1; 7 nucleotides match TRBD2. This CDR3 has 15 residues. V was clipped by 2 bases and J by 5 bases; unmatched bases: 6. CDR1 is SNHLY, CDR2 FYNNEI, per germline. In nucleotides, the CDR3 is TGTGCCAGCAGTGAAACGGCTAGCGGTAACAATGAGCAGTTCTTC. Encoded protein: CASSETASGNNEQFF.

V and J are TRBV10-3 and TRBJ1-2; 8 bases match TRBD1. The CDR3 is 15 amino acids. Trimming cost V 3 bases and J 5 bases; bases outside gene matches: 8. Per germline, CDR1 ENHRY and CDR2 SYGVKD. CDR3 nucleotide sequence: TGTGCCATCAGTGATCCGGGACAGGAAGTTTATGGCTACACCTTC. It translates to CAISDPGQEVYGYTF.

The chain combines TRBV7-3 with TRBJ2-1; D may be TRBD2 (6 bases). The CDR3 totals 14 residues. Germline assignment: CDR1 SGHTA and CDR2 FQGTGA. The V and J ends lost 4 bases and 7 bases respectively, with 14 bases between them. The CDR3, as DNA: TGTGCCAGCAGCTCCCCGGGAGACCCGAATGAGCAGTTCTTC. Encoded protein: CASSSPGDPNEQFF.

This clone was seen more than once but under ten times. The chain employs TRBV30 and TRBJ2-7; TRBD1 is a possible D gene (6 bases). Trimming removed 2 bases from V and 6 bases from J, with 14 bases in between. Germline-derived CDR1 and CDR2 are GTSNPN and SVGIG (reference sequence). The CDR3 loop spans 13 amino acids. The CDR3 loop reads CAWSTRRGGEQYF. The CDR3 DNA reads as TGTGCCTGGAGTACACGCAGGGGTGGCGAGCAGTACTTC.

In regard to this clone: This specimen includes other DNA sequences encoding the same CDR3. V and J are TRBV20-1 and TRBJ1-1; D gene ambiguous. The V end lost 3 bases, the J end lost 1 base, and 3 bases lay between the germline ends. Germline V CDR1 and CDR2: DFQATT, SNEGSKA (reference sequence). The CDR3 has 11 amino acids. In nucleotides, the CDR3 is TGCAGTGCTAGTCGGAACACTGAAGCTTTCTTT. Translated, it gives CSASRNTEAFF.

The genes are TRBV28 and TRBJ2-3; TRBD2 matches at 9 bases. V gave up 4 bases and J gave up 1 base; unmatched junction bases: 9. Per the germline V gene, CDR1 is MDHEN and CDR2 is SYDVKM. The CDR3 totals 17 residues. DNA for the CDR3: TGTGCCAGCAGTTCGGGACTAGCCTTAGATGGCACAGATACGCAGTATTTT. Its translation is CASSSGLALDGTDTQYF.

This chain links TRBV6-4 with TRBJ1-6, with TRBD1 identical over 7 bases. The CDR3 is made up of 18 amino acids. Trimming cost V 2 bases and J 7 bases; bases outside gene matches: 14. Germline V gene lookup returns CDR1 MRHNA and CDR2 SNTAGT. The CDR3 reads CASSDPRFPDRANSPLHF. The DNA for the CDR3 is TGTGCCAGCAGTGACCCGAGATTTCCTGACAGGGCCAATTCACCCCTCCACTTT.

The chain is built from TRBV28 and TRBJ1-5, with 8 bases that match TRBD1. CDR3 length: 17 amino acids. V shed 2 bases, J shed 6 bases, and the junction held 12 bases outside the gene matches. The germline CDR1 and CDR2 sequences are MDHEN and SYDVKM. The chain's CDR3 is CASSLPNPSGGRQPQHF. The CDR3 nucleotides read TGTGCCAGCAGTTTACCTAACCCCTCAGGGGGCCGTCAGCCCCAGCATTTT.

The gene calls are TRBV11-2 and TRBJ1-6; D is perhaps TRBD1 (6 bases). Germline values: CDR1 SGHAT, CDR2 FQNNGV. This CDR3 is 14 amino acids long. The germline V and J ends were trimmed by 1 base and 13 bases, with 14 bases remaining between them. CDR3: CASSLVGGLSPLHF. In DNA form, the CDR3 reads TGTGCCAGCAGCTTAGTCGGGGGGCTCTCGCCCCTCCACTTT. Complete variable domain (other parts from reference TRBV11-2 and TRBJ1-6): EAGVAQSPRYKIIEKRQSVAFWCNPISGHATLYWYQQILGQGPKLLIQFQNNGVVDDSQLPKDRFSAERLKGVDSTLKIQPAKLEDSAVYLCASSLVGGLSPLHFGNGTRLTVT.

The rearrangement joins TRBV12-5 to TRBJ2-2, with a tentative D call TRBD2 (5 bases). Between the trimmed V and J ends, which lost 1 base and 5 bases, there was a span of 8 bases. CDR1 is LGHNT, CDR2 FRNRAP, per germline. This CDR3 comprises 14 residues. The CDR3 reads CASGLGLATGELFF. The CDR3 DNA reads TGTGCTAGTGGTTTGGGTCTAGCAACCGGGGAGCTGTTTTTT.

CDR3 nucleotides: TGTGCCACCAGCAGAGGGACAGGGTATGGCTACACCTTC. This encodes CATSRGTGYGYTF. V and J are TRBV15 and TRBJ1-2; TRBD1 agrees at 8 bases. Germline lookup yields CDR1 LNHNV and CDR2 YYDKDF (reference sequence). V dropped 1 base and J dropped 5; count of bases not matched to a gene: 0. The length of the CDR3 is 13 residues.

This clone was detected once. The gene calls are TRBV18 and TRBJ2-7; TRBD2 aligns across 7 bases. CDR3 length: 16 amino acids. V lost 3 bases to trimming and J lost 4 bases; unmatched junction nucleotides: 12. Germline assignment: CDR1 KGHSH and CDR2 LQKENI. CDR3 sequence (DNA): TGTGCCAGCTCACCCAAAGGAGCGGGACCGTCTTACGAGCAGTACTTC. The encoded protein is CASSPKGAGPSYEQYF.

The chain carries TRBV5-1 and TRBJ2-5; 11 bases are a match to TRBD2. V shed 1 base and J 0 bases; nucleotides not matched to a gene: 2. Germline values: CDR1 SGHRS, CDR2 YFSETQ. CDR3 size: 16 residues. The CDR3 DNA is TGCGCCAGCAGCTTGTTGACTAGCGGGAACCAAGAGACCCAGTACTTC. It is translated as CASSLLTSGNQETQYF.

The rearrangement uses TRBV6-6 and TRBJ2-7; D possibly corresponds to TRBD2 (6 bases). Germline loops: CDR1 MNHNY, CDR2 SVGAGI (reference sequence). Between the trimmed V and J ends, which lost 8 bases and 7 bases, there was a span of 15 bases. CDR3 length equals 12 residues. This CDR3 is CASGGSLGEQYF. The DNA for the CDR3 is TGTGCCAGCGGGGGGTCTTTGGGTGAGCAGTACTTC.

The rearrangement uses TRBV12-3 or TRBV12-4 and TRBJ1-4; D remains unclear. Trimming shortened V by 3 bases and J by 10 bases, and 9 bases separated the two germline ends. This CDR3 region has 12 residues. CDR3 nucleotides: TGTGCCAGCAGTTTGCCCCCAGGAAAACTGTTTTTT. This encodes CASSLPPGKLFF.

The chain links TRBV6-1 to TRBJ2-7, with 9 bases identical to TRBD1. In germline, CDR1 is MNHNS, CDR2 SASEGT. V shed 3 bases, J shed 3 bases, and the junction held 12 bases outside the gene matches. This CDR3 has 17 amino acids. The CDR3 protein is CASSDSYRGRGVYEQYF. The CDR3 coding sequence is TGTGCCAGCAGTGATTCTTACAGGGGGCGCGGGGTCTACGAGCAGTACTTC.

The rearrangement uses TRBV18 and TRBJ2-2, with 8 bases matching TRBD1. The V and J ends lost 3 bases and 9 bases, in that order; junction bases with no gene match: 9. CDR1 and CDR2 from the germline V gene are KGHSH and LQKENI. This CDR3 spans 15 amino acids. The CDR3 sequence: CASSPPGQGRRELFF. In DNA, the CDR3 is TGTGCCAGCTCACCCCCTGGACAGGGTCGAAGGGAGCTGTTTTTT. The full variable domain, in which reference TRBV18 and TRBJ2-2 provide the parts outside the CDR3, is NAGVMQNPRHLVRRRGQEARLRCSPMKGHSHVYWYRQLPEEGLKFMVYLQKENIIDESGMPKERFSAEFPKEGPSILRIQQVVRGDSAAYFCASSPPGQGRRELFFGEGSRLTVL.

In this sample, this clone turned up a few times. V usage is TRBV2 and J usage is TRBJ1-3, with TRBD1 as a possible D gene (5 bases). Per germline, CDR1 SNHLY and CDR2 FYNNEI. The CDR3 spans 15 residues. V shed 5 bases and J shed 1 base, with 12 bases lying between them. As DNA, the CDR3 is TGTGCCAGCAGTCAGACAGCGCTTTCTGGAAACACCATATATTTT. Protein: CASSQTALSGNTIYF.

The chain combines TRBV18 with TRBJ1-1; D call uncertain. V lost 4 bases to trimming and J lost 1 base, with 4 bases between them. The CDR3 has 12 amino acids. In germline, CDR1 is KGHSH, CDR2 LQKENI. The CDR3 sequence: CASSLRNTEAFF. CDR3 nucleotide sequence: TGTGCCAGCTCACTGCGGAACACTGAAGCTTTCTTT.

This chain connects TRBV13 to TRBJ1-4; D remains unclear. V lost 3 bases and J lost 5, with 10 bases in between. This CDR3 has 14 amino acids. The V gene's germline CDR1 is PRHDT and CDR2 FYEKMQ (reference sequence). Here the CDR3 reads CASSFYSGNEKLFF. CDR3 sequence (DNA): TGTGCCAGCAGCTTTTACAGCGGCAATGAAAAACTGTTTTTT.

The V call is TRBV5-5, the J call TRBJ2-3; 11 positions match TRBD2. The CDR3 is 16 residues long. Germline V CDR1 and CDR2: SGHKS, YYEKEE (reference sequence). Trimming took 0 bases from V and 2 from J; bases not matched to a gene: 2. The CDR3 DNA reads TGTGCCAGCAGCTTGGGACTAGCGGGAAACACAGATACGCAGTATTTT. Translation: CASSLGLAGNTDTQYF.

The CDR3 nucleotides read TGTGCCAGCAAGATGTGGTCTGCGGGGGGGTACGAGCAGTACTTC. Protein product: CASKMWSAGGYEQYF. The chain recombines TRBV28 with TRBJ2-7, with 9 nucleotides matching TRBD2. CDR1 MDHEN and CDR2 SYDVKM come from the germline V gene. Trimming took 7 bases from V and 4 from J; bases not matched to a gene: 11. The CDR3 has 15 amino acids.

The chain uses TRBV28 and TRBJ2-7; 10 positions agree with TRBD1. CDR3 length: 15 amino acids. Trimming removed 10 bases from V and 5 bases from J; junction bases left unmatched: 14. Per germline, CDR1 MDHEN and CDR2 SYDVKM. The CDR3: CATRQGAQGRDEQYF. The CDR3 DNA is TGTGCCACCCGACAGGGGGCGCAGGGAAGGGACGAGCAGTACTTC.

The V gene is TRBV11-3, the J gene TRBJ1-2, with a tentative D call TRBD1 (5 bases). The ends were cut back, 5 bases at V and 0 bases at J, with 10 bases in the middle. Germline V gene sequence: CDR1 SGHNT, CDR2 YENEEA. The CDR3 consists of 14 residues. The chain's CDR3 is CASSNRPSNYGYTF. The CDR3 DNA is TGTGCCAGCAGCAACAGGCCCTCTAACTATGGCTACACCTTC.

J is TRBJ2-5 and V is TRBV7-7, with 7 bases fitting TRBD2. CDR3 size: 13 residues. The ends lost 5 bases at V and 3 bases at J; junction bases unmatched: 3. Germline V gene data show CDR1 as SSHAT and CDR2 as FNYEAQ (reference sequence). DNA for the CDR3: TGTGCCAGCAGCCTGGGAGGGGAAGAGACCCAGTACTTC. This encodes CASSLGGEETQYF.

The CDR3 sequence is CASSSPGLAGLAKNIQYF. The DNA for the CDR3 is TGTGCCAGCAGTTCACCGGGACTAGCGGGGCTAGCCAAAAACATTCAGTACTTC. The chain joins TRBV27 to TRBJ2-4, with 13 nucleotides matching TRBD2. Germline V lookup: CDR1 MNHEY, CDR2 SMNVEV (reference sequence). The CDR3 is 18 amino acids. The J segment lost 0 bases and the V segment lost 4 bases, leaving 6 bases of the junction unmatched.

This clone was seen just once. The V gene is TRBV4-3, the J gene TRBJ2-5; 12 bases align to TRBD2. The CDR3 sequence is 16 residues long. V lost 0 bases, J lost 6 bases, and 5 bases stayed unmatched. Germline values: CDR1 LGHNA, CDR2 YSLEER. The CDR3 DNA follows: TGCGCCAGCAGCCAAGAATCTAGCGGGGGGGCCCAGACCCAGTACTTC. Translated, it gives CASSQESSGGAQTQYF.

The chain has TRBV6-5 and TRBJ1-1; D gene unclear. V gave up 6 bases and J gave up 0 bases, with 8 bases separating them. CDR3 length: 13 amino acids. Germline V gene data show CDR1 as MNHEY and CDR2 as SVGAGI. The CDR3 DNA is TGTGCCAGCAGGCCCGGGATGAACACTGAAGCTTTCTTT. Amino acid sequence: CASRPGMNTEAFF.